The clone carrying this T cell receptor (beta chain) was observed at least ten times. Its target is unknown. This record belongs to a study of CD8 T cells in ankylosing spondylitis. Notes on the study in general: Among TCR beta sequences, a motif of several highly homologous variants appeared characteristic of ankylosing spondylitis blood.

Using its own MiXCR run on the 5' RACE reads, TCRdb lists one record per CDR3 protein. The sample carries around 130,000 distinct CDR3 sequences, 7% recorded once. The germline V and J ends were trimmed by 3 bases and 0 bases, with 6 bases remaining between them. The CDR3 covers 15 residues. Germline V gene sequence: CDR1 SGHTA, CDR2 FQGTGA. This TCR derives from a male donor with ankylosing spondylitis or in good health (not recorded which). The genes are TRBV7-3 and TRBJ2-6, with D uncertain. The source material was blood, either unsorted or a sorted T cell fraction (not recorded which). CDR3 DNA sequence: TGTGCCAGCAGCTTCGGTGACTCTGGGGCCAACGTCCTGACTTTC. This codes for CASSFGDSGANVLTF.